A selection of T cell receptor beta chains follows, all from one sample in a study of control samples from healthy donors and cancer patients. The method was immunoSEQ multiplex PCR; TCRdb's version includes in-frame clones alone and lacks a portion of them. There are some 200,000 clones in the sample; about nine tenths occur only once, and less than 1.6% lies in the top ten. Sequences were obtained from blood. The receptors shown here come from a woman in her thirties in good health. The CDR3 runs from the conserved cysteine through the conserved F or W. D genes are given only for firm matches. For some rows the clone size is stated as once, few or many, or as a class when expanded; others skip it.

-	TRBJ2-7	-	TRBV3-1/TRBV3-2	CASSQGRLSSYEQYF	TGTGCCAGCAGCCAAGGACGGCTAAGCTCCTACGAGCAGTACTTC
-	TRBJ1-4	TRBD1	TRBV4-2	CASSQGQGTNEKLFF	TGTGCCAGCAGCCAGGGACAGGGGACTAATGAAAAACTGTTTTTT
-	TRBJ1-3	-	TRBV25-1	CASSQGARNTIYF	TGTGCCAGCAGCCAGGGAGCAAGAAACACCATATATTTT
once	TRBJ2-1	TRBD2	TRBV4-2	CASSPTSGRENEQFF	TGTGCCAGCAGCCCGACTAGCGGGAGGGAAAATGAGCAGTTCTTC
-	TRBJ1-5	-	TRBV5-8	CASSLGTVSNQPQHF	TGTGCCAGCAGCTTGGGGACGGTTAGCAATCAGCCCCAGCATTTT
-	TRBJ1-3	-	TRBV18	CASSPVSPSGNTIYF	TGTGCCAGCTCACCAGTCAGCCCCTCTGGAAACACCATATATTTT
-	TRBJ2-1	TRBD1	TRBV6-2/TRBV6-3	CASSYWTGTYNEQFF	TGTGCCAGCAGTTACTGGACAGGGACCTACAATGAGCAGTTCTTC
-	TRBJ1-6	TRBD1	TRBV11-3	CASSSGGRYNSPLHF	TGTGCCAGCAGCTCAGGGGGAAGATATAATTCACCCCTCCACTTT
once	TRBJ1-6	TRBD1	TRBV19	CASSIDRANSPLHF	TGTGCCAGTAGTATCGACAGGGCCAATTCACCCCTCCACTTT
-	TRBJ2-7	TRBD2	TRBV28	CASRTSGRYEQYF	TGTGCCAGCCGGACTAGCGGGAGGTACGAGCAGTACTTC
-	TRBJ2-1	TRBD2	TRBV7-6	CASSSGLAAYNEQFF	TGTGCCAGCAGCTCCGGACTAGCGGCCTACAATGAGCAGTTCTTC
-	TRBJ1-2	-	TRBV7-2	CASSLGQGLGYTF	TGTGCCAGCAGCTTAGGGCAGGGGCTTGGCTACACCTTC
-	TRBJ2-5	-	TRBV28	CASSSTGIAAGTQYF	TGTGCCAGCAGTTCTACTGGGATAGCGGCGGGGACCCAGTACTTC
-	TRBJ2-7	TRBD2	TRBV28	CASSFLRESGDEQYF	TGTGCCAGCAGTTTTCTGCGGGAGTCGGGTGACGAGCAGTACTTC
-	TRBJ2-7	-	TRBV6-2/TRBV6-3	CASSYSPGADEQYF	TGTGCCAGCAGTTACTCCCCAGGGGCCGACGAGCAGTACTTC
-	TRBJ1-1	-	TRBV7-2	CASSLEGFSEAFF	TGTGCCAGCAGCTTAGAGGGGTTCTCTGAAGCTTTCTTT
-	TRBJ1-6	-	TRBV12-3/TRBV12-4	CASSFGGVSPLHF	TGTGCCAGCAGTTTCGGGGGGGTCTCACCCCTCCACTTT
-	TRBJ1-2	-	TRBV20-1	CSAQGRGYTF	TGCAGTGCTCAGGGGCGCGGCTACACCTTC
-	TRBJ1-1	-	TRBV29-1	CSVEGAGWRVNTEAFF	TGCAGCGTTGAAGGGGCGGGGTGGCGAGTGAACACTGAAGCTTTCTTT
-	TRBJ1-1	-	TRBV29-1	CSVWGRQNTEAFF	TGCAGCGTTTGGGGACGGCAAAACACTGAAGCTTTCTTT
-	TRBJ1-1	-	TRBV21-1	CASSNTSTDGNTEAFF	TGTGCCAGCAGCAATACTTCGACAGACGGGAACACTGAAGCTTTCTTT
-	TRBJ1-5	TRBD1	TRBV6-5	CASSFTGTGGGQPQHF	TGTGCCAGCAGTTTCACCGGGACAGGGGGCGGTCAGCCCCAGCATTTT
-	TRBJ2-2	-	TRBV14	CASSRQITGELFF	TGTGCCAGCAGCCGACAGATCACCGGGGAGCTGTTTTTT
-	TRBJ1-6	-	TRBV5-4	CASSLTRGNSPLHF	TGTGCCAGCAGCTTGACGAGGGGGAATTCACCCCTCCACTTT
-	TRBJ1-4	TRBD1	TRBV15	CATSRDPLTGGYEKLFF	TGTGCCACCAGCAGAGATCCCCTGACAGGGGGCTATGAAAAACTGTTTTTT
-	TRBJ1-2	TRBD1	TRBV7-2	CASSRQGYYGYTF	TGTGCCAGCAGCCGACAGGGGTACTATGGCTACACCTTC
-	TRBJ2-2	TRBD2	TRBV30	CARREAGELFF	TGTGCCAGGCGGGAGGCCGGGGAGCTGTTTTTT
-	TRBJ1-1	TRBD1	TRBV19	CASSTYRGEAFF	TGTGCCAGTAGTACCTACAGGGGGGAAGCTTTCTTT
-	TRBJ1-2	-	TRBV6-5	CASSPYGANYGYTF	TGTGCCAGCAGTCCCTACGGCGCTAACTATGGCTACACCTTC
-	TRBJ2-6	-	TRBV13	CASRLRSGANVLTF	TGTGCCAGCAGATTAAGGTCTGGGGCCAACGTCCTGACTTTC
-	TRBJ2-7	TRBD2	TRBV19	CASSFEAGGTYEQYF	TGTGCCAGTAGTTTCGAAGCGGGAGGTACCTACGAGCAGTACTTC
-	TRBJ2-7	TRBD2	TRBV6-5	CASRSPGLAGDEQYF	TGTGCCAGCAGATCCCCGGGACTAGCCGGGGACGAGCAGTACTTC
-	TRBJ1-6	-	TRBV14	CASSQGSHNNSPLHF	TGTGCCAGCAGCCAAGGTTCCCACAATAATTCACCCCTCCACTTT
-	TRBJ1-2	-	TRBV7-2	CASSLGNMGYGYTF	TGTGCCAGCAGCTTGGGCAATATGGGCTATGGCTACACCTTC
-	TRBJ2-1	-	TRBV7-8	CASSLGRGGNNEQFF	TGTGCCAGCAGCTTAGGGCGGGGTGGGAACAATGAGCAGTTCTTC
-	TRBJ2-2	-	TRBV9	CASSVRRETGELFF	TGTGCCAGCAGCGTAAGAAGGGAAACCGGGGAGCTGTTTTTT
-	TRBJ2-7	-	TRBV27	CASSLSDRTHEQYF	TGTGCCAGCAGTTTAAGCGACAGAACACACGAGCAGTACTTC
once	TRBJ1-4	-	TRBV3-1/TRBV3-2	CASSQATGATNEKLFF	TGTGCCAGCAGCCAAGCGACAGGAGCAACTAATGAAAAACTGTTTTTT
-	TRBJ1-4	-	TRBV5-4	CASSLGGGATNEKLFF	TGTGCCAGCAGCTTGGGAGGGGGGGCAACTAATGAAAAACTGTTTTTT
-	TRBJ1-1	-	TRBV12-3/TRBV12-4	CASSSPPNTEAFF	TGTGCCAGCAGTAGCCCGCCGAACACTGAAGCTTTCTTT
-	TRBJ1-2	TRBD1	TRBV7-2	CASSPQGAGGYTF	TGTGCCAGCAGCCCACAGGGGGCTGGAGGCTACACCTTC
-	TRBJ1-1	TRBD1	TRBV10-3	CAIKPGQGVTEAFF	TGTGCCATCAAACCGGGACAGGGGGTCACTGAAGCTTTCTTT